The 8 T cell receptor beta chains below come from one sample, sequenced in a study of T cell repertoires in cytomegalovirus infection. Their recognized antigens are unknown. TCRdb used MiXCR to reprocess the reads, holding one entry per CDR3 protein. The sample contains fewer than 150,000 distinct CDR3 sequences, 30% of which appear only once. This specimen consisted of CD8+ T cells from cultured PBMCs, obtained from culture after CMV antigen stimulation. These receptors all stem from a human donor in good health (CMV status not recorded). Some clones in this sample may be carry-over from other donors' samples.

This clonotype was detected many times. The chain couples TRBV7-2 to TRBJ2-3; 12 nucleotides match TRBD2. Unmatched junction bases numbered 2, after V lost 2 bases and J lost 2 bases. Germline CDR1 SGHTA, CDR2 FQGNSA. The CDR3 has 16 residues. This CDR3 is CASSLRLAGDTDTQYF. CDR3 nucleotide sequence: TGTGCCAGCAGCTTAAGACTAGCGGGGGACACAGATACGCAGTATTTT.

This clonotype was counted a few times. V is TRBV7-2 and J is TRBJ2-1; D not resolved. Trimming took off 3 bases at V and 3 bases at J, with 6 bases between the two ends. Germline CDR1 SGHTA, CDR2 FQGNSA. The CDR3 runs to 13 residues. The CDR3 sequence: CASSFWGYNEQFF. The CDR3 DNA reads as TGTGCCAGCAGCTTCTGGGGCTACAATGAGCAGTTCTTC.

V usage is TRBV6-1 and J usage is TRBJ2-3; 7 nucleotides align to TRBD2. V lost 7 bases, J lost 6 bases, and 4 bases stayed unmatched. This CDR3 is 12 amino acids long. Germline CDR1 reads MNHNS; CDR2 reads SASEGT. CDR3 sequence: CASNSGADTQYF. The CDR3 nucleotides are TGTGCCAGCAACAGCGGGGCCGATACGCAGTATTTT.

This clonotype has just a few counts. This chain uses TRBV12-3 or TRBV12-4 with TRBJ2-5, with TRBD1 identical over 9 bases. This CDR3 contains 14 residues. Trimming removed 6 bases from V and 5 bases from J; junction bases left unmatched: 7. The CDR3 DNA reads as TGTGCCAGCAGCACAGGGGGCAGGGGGGAGACCCAGTACTTC. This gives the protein CASSTGGRGETQYF.

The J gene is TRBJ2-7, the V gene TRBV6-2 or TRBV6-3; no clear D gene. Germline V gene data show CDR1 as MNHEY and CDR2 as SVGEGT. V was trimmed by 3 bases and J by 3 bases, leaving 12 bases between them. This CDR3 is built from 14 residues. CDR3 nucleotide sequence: TGTGCCAGCAGTTATGGTTCGGACGGCTACGAGCAGTACTTC. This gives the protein CASSYGSDGYEQYF.

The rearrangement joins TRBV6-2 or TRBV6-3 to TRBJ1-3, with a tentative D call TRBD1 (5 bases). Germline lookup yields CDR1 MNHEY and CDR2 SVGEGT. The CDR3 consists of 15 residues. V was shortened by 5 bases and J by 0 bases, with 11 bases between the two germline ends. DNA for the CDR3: TGTGCCAGCAGTGCTGACAGCGCCTCTGGAAACACCATATATTTT. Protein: CASSADSASGNTIYF.

CDR3 loop: CASSGKRGMAKNIQYF. The CDR3 bases are TGTGCCAGCAGTGGGAAAAGGGGCATGGCCAAAAACATTCAGTACTTC. The V gene is TRBV25-1, the J gene TRBJ2-4; D might be TRBD1 (5 bases). The germline V gene has CDR1 MGHDK and CDR2 SYGVNS. The CDR3 length is 16 residues. The V gene lost 4 bases and the J gene lost 1 base, with 14 bases spanning the gap. Supplemented by reference TRBV25-1 and TRBJ2-4, the full variable domain reads EADIYQTPRYLVIGTGKKITLECSQTMGHDKMYWYQQDPGMELHLIHYSYGVNSTEKGDLSSESTVSRIRTEHFPLTLESARPSHTSQYLCASSGKRGMAKNIQYFGAGTRLSVL.

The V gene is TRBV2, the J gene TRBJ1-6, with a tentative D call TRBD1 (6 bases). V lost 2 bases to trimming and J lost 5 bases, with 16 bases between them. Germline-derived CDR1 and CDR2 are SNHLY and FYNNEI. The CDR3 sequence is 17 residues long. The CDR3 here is CASSEPRAGDNNSPLHF. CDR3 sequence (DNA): TGTGCCAGCAGTGAACCCCGGGCGGGGGACAATAATTCACCCCTCCACTTT.